A single sample is the source of the 18 T cell receptor beta chains below, sequenced in a study of T-cell reconstitution after alpha-beta-depleted transplantation in children. Unique molecular identifiers were incorporated into the prepared TCRbeta library. TCRdb redid the calling of the PCR reads with MiXCR, one entry per CDR3 protein. The table has roughly 200,000 distinct CDR3 sequences, around 6.8% seen once; the top ten hold approximately 3%. The material was PBMCs from the stem cell graft donor, obtained from the stem cell graft. Source of these receptors: a human donor who donated a stem cell graft to a child with Wiskott-Aldrich syndrome.

The sample holds a few counts of this clonotype. V gene TRBV10-3 combines with J gene TRBJ2-7; 8 nucleotides match TRBD1. The germline CDR1 and CDR2 sequences are ENHRY and SYGVKD. With V trimmed by 5 bases and J by 3 bases, 9 bases remained unmatched. This CDR3 comprises 15 residues. This CDR3 is CAISKTDRDRYEQYF. The CDR3 DNA reads TGTGCCATCAGTAAAACGGACAGGGACCGCTACGAGCAGTACTTC.

This clonotype was counted many times. The chain links TRBV7-8 to TRBJ2-1; the match to TRBD1 covers 9 bases. Germline lookup yields CDR1 SGHVS and CDR2 FQNEAQ. CDR3 length equals 16 residues. Unmatched junction bases numbered 9, after V lost 5 bases and J lost 4 bases. The CDR3, as DNA: TGTGCCAGCAGCGCGCCCGGGACAGGGATTTACAATGAGCAGTTCTTC. Protein sequence: CASSAPGTGIYNEQFF.

The sample holds many counts of this clonotype. The gene calls are TRBV6-1 and TRBJ1-6; D ambiguous. This CDR3 is 16 amino acids long. The germline CDR1 and CDR2 sequences are MNHNS and SASEGT. The V and J ends lost 10 bases and 0 bases respectively, with 16 bases between them. The CDR3 nucleotides read TGTGCCACCCGCGGTACGGAAGGCTCCTATAATTCACCCCTCCACTTT. Its translation is CATRGTEGSYNSPLHF.

This clonotype was recorded at least ten times. The J gene is TRBJ2-7, the V gene TRBV28; maybe TRBD1 (5 bases). The CDR3 consists of 13 residues. Trimming removed 10 bases at V and 2 bases at J, with 15 bases between. Per germline, CDR1 MDHEN and CDR2 SYDVKM. This chain's CDR3 is CATVGRGPYEQYF. The CDR3 DNA sequence: TGTGCCACCGTGGGAAGGGGCCCCTACGAGCAGTACTTC.

This clonotype appeared many times. The chain joins TRBV3-1 to TRBJ1-5; the match to TRBD1 covers 7 bases. Germline CDR1 is LGHDT and CDR2 is YNNKEL (reference sequence). Germline trimming cut 4 bases from V and 4 bases from J; bases unmatched to any gene: 10. This CDR3 has 16 amino acids. In DNA form, the CDR3 reads TGTGCCAGCAGCCCCCACCGGGACAGATTTAATCAGCCCCAGCATTTT. Protein sequence: CASSPHRDRFNQPQHF.

This clonotype was recorded at least ten times. The rearrangement joins TRBV12-3 or TRBV12-4 to TRBJ1-1, with a possible D match to TRBD1 (5 bases). Trimming took off 1 base at V and 8 bases at J, with 14 bases between the two ends. This CDR3 is built from 14 residues. The CDR3 sequence: CASSLGGSYDEAFF. The CDR3, as DNA: TGTGCCAGCAGTTTAGGGGGGAGCTACGACGAAGCTTTCTTT.

The sample holds many counts of this clonotype. The chain recombines TRBV15 with TRBJ2-3, with unresolved D. Per germline, CDR1 LNHNV and CDR2 YYDKDF (reference sequence). The CDR3 has 14 residues. V was pared by 0 bases and J by 4 bases, with 8 bases between. The CDR3 DNA reads as TGTGCCACCAGCAGAGACAGCGTACCAGATACGCAGTATTTT. Its translation is CATSRDSVPDTQYF.

This clonotype was detected ten times or more. The rearrangement links TRBV6-1 to TRBJ2-1; D might be TRBD2 (6 bases). This CDR3 region has 13 residues. Germline V CDR1 and CDR2: MNHNS, SASEGT. Trimming left V 2 bases short and J 11 bases short, with 13 bases between. In nucleotides, the CDR3 is TGTGCCAGCAGTGAAATGGTGGCGGGGAAGCAGTTCTTC. Translated, it gives CASSEMVAGKQFF.

This clonotype was observed at least ten times. The chain couples TRBV20-1 to TRBJ2-1; TRBD2 matches 11 bases. The CDR3 has 14 residues. From germline, CDR1 is DFQATT and CDR2 SNEGSKA (reference sequence). The J segment lost 7 bases and the V segment lost 2 bases, leaving 4 bases of the junction unmatched. Here the CDR3 reads CSARLAGGMNEQFF. Written as DNA, the CDR3 is TGCAGTGCTAGACTAGCGGGGGGTATGAATGAGCAGTTCTTC.

This clonotype was observed a handful of times. This sequence joins TRBV5-1 and TRBJ2-7; TRBD1 might be the D (6 bases). The CDR3 covers 11 residues. Germline V CDR1 and CDR2: SGHRS, YFSETQ. Between the trimmed V and J ends, which lost 4 bases and 7 bases, there was a span of 9 bases. The CDR3 sequence: CASSLGTEQYF. The CDR3 DNA sequence: TGCGCCAGCAGCCTCGGGACAGAGCAGTACTTC. The variable domain in full, with the rest retrieved from reference TRBV5-1 and TRBJ2-7, is KAGVTQTPRYLIKTRGQQVTLSCSPISGHRSVSWYQQTPGQGLQFLFEYFSETQRNKGNFPGRFSGRQFSNSRSEMNVSTLELGDSALYLCASSLGTEQYFGPGTRLTVT.

This clonotype was observed many times. V is TRBV12-3 or TRBV12-4 and J is TRBJ2-3, with a possible D match to TRBD2 (5 bases). Trimming cost V 5 bases and J 2 bases, with 8 bases left between them. This CDR3 is built from 13 residues. The CDR3 loop reads CASSARDTDTQYF. The CDR3 DNA reads TGTGCCAGCAGTGCCCGGGACACAGATACGCAGTATTTT.

In this sample, this clonotype turned up many times. The rearrangement joins TRBV20-1 to TRBJ2-7, with 7 bases fitting TRBD2. V was pared by 2 bases and J by 3 bases, with 10 bases of the junction left unmatched. CDR1 is DFQATT, CDR2 SNEGSKA, per germline (reference sequence). This CDR3 comprises 15 residues. The CDR3 DNA sequence: TGCAGTGCTAGACCCCCCGGGACTAAGAACTACGAGCAGTACTTC. This translates into CSARPPGTKNYEQYF.

The table lists this clonotype with many counts. The J gene is TRBJ1-2, the V gene TRBV20-1; no firm D call. Trimming stripped 5 bases from V and 4 bases from J, with 11 bases between. The CDR3 contains 12 residues. Germline V CDR1 and CDR2: DFQATT, SNEGSKA (reference sequence). The CDR3, as DNA: TGCAGTGCTTCACAAAGTACCTATGGCTACACCTTC. It encodes CSASQSTYGYTF.

This clonotype was counted between two and nine times. The chain is built from TRBV7-9 and TRBJ1-4; no definite D call. The germline V and J ends were trimmed by 5 bases and 10 bases, with 20 bases remaining between them. CDR3 size: 15 residues. Germline CDR1 is SEHNR and CDR2 is FQNEAQ (reference sequence). This CDR3 reads CASSTIRQDVGKLFF. The CDR3 bases are TGTGCCAGCAGCACCATACGGCAGGATGTCGGAAAACTGTTTTTT.

This clonotype was seen repeatedly, ten times or more. This sequence joins TRBV7-2 and TRBJ1-2; the match to TRBD1 covers 8 bases. The CDR3 is 13 residues long. V shed 5 bases and J 6 bases; nucleotides not matched to a gene: 5. The germline gives CDR1 SGHTA, CDR2 FQGNSA. CDR3 sequence: CASSGTGINGYTF. Here the CDR3 DNA reads TGTGCCAGCAGCGGGACAGGCATTAATGGCTACACCTTC.

Regarding this clonotype: Being one base from a much bigger clone, this may be a read error. V and J are TRBV20-1 and TRBJ2-5; possibly TRBD1 for D (6 bases). This CDR3 is built from 13 residues. The germline gives CDR1 DFQATT, CDR2 SNEGSKA (reference sequence). The V end lost 3 bases, the J end lost 3 bases, and 11 bases lay between the germline ends. CDR3 residues: CSARARGEETQYF. The CDR3 DNA is TGCAGTGCTAGGGCCAGGGGTGAAGAGACCCAGTACTTC.

This clonotype was detected only a few times. The V call is TRBV12-3 or TRBV12-4, the J call TRBJ1-5, with no clear D. The CDR3 covers 14 residues. Trimming removed 6 bases at V and 0 bases at J, with 9 bases between. In DNA form, the CDR3 reads TGTGCCAGCAGAACTAGATATAGCAATCAGCCCCAGCATTTT. Translating gives CASRTRYSNQPQHF.

The chain recombines TRBV12-3 or TRBV12-4 with TRBJ2-2; 8 bases align to TRBD2. This CDR3 is 16 amino acids long. V lost 3 bases and J lost 4; bases outside the gene matches: 7. CDR3 nucleotides: TGTGCCAGCAGTTTCTCGGGAGGGCCCATCACCGGGGAGCTGTTTTTT. This codes for CASSFSGGPITGELFF.